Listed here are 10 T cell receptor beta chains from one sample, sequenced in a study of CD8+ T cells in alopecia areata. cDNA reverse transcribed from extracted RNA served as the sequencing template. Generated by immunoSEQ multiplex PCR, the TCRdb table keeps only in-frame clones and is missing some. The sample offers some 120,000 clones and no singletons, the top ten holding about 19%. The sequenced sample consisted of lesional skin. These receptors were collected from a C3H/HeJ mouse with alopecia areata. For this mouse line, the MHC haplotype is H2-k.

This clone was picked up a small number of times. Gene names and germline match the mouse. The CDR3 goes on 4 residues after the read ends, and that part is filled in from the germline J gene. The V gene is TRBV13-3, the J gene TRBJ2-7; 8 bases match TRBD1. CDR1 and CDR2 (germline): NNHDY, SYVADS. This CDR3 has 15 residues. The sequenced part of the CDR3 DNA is TGTGCCAGCAGTGATGCAGGACAGGGAATATAT. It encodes CASSDAGQGIY. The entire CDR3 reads CASSDAGQGIYEQYF.

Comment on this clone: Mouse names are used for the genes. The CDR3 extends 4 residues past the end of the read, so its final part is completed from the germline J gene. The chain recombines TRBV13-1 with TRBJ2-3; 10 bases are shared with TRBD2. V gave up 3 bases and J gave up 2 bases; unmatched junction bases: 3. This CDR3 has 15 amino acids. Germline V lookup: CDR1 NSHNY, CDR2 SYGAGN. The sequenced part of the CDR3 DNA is TGTGCCAGCAGTGGACTGGGGGGATTTGCAGAA. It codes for CASSGLGGFAE. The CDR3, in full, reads CASSGLGGFAETLYF.

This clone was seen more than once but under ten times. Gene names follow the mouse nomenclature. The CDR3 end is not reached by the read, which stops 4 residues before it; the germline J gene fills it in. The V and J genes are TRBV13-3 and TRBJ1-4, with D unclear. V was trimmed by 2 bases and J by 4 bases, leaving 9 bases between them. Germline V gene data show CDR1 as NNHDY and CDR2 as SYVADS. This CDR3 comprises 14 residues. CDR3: CASSDRTLNERLFF. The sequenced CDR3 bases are TGTGCCAGCAGTGACAGGACTCTCAACGAA.

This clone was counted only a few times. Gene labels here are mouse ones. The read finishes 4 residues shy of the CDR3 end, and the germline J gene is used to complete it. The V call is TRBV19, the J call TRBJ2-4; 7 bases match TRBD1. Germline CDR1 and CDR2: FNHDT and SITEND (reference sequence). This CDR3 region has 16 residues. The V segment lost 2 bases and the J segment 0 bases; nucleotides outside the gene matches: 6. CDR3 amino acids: CASSIDREGSQNTLYF. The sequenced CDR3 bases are TGTGCCAGCAGTATCGACAGGGAGGGGAGTCAAAAC.

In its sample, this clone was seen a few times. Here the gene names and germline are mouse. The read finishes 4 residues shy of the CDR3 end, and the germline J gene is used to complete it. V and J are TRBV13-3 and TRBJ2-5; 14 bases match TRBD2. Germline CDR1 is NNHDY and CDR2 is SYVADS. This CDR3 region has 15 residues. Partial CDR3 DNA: TGTGCCAGCAGCCGGGACTGGGGGGGCATGGAC. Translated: CASSRDWGGMD. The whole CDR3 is CASSRDWGGMDTQYF. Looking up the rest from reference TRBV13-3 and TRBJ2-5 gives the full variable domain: EAAVTQSPRSKVAVTGGKVTLSCHQTNNHDYMYWYRQDTGHGLRLIHYSYVADSTEKGDIPDGYKASRPSQENFSLILELASLSQTAVYFCASSRDWGGMDTQYFGPGTRLLVL.

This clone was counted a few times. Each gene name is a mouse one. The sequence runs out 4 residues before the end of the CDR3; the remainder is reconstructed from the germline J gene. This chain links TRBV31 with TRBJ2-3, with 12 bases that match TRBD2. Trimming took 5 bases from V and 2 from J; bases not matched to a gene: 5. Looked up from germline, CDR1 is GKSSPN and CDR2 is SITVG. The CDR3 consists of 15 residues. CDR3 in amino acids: CAWEDWGGAAETLYF. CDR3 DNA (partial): TGTGCCTGGGAAGACTGGGGGGGCGCTGCAGAA.

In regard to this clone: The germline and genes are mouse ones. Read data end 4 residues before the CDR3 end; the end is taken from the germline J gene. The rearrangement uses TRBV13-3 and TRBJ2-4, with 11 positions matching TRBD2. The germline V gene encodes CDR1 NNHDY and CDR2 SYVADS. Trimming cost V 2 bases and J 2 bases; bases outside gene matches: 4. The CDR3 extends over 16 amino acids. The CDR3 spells CASSETDWGVQNTLYF. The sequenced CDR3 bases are TGTGCCAGCAGTGAGACGGACTGGGGGGTTCAAAAC.

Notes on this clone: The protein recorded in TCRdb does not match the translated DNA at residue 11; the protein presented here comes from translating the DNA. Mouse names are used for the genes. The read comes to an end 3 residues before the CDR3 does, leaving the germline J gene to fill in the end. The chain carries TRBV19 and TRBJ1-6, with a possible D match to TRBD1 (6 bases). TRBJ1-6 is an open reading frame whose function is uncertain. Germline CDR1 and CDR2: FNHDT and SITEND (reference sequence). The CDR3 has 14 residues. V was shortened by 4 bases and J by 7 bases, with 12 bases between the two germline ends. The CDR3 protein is CASSHREGNSPLYF. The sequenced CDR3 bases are TGTGCCAGCAGTCACAGGGAAGGCAATTCGCCC.

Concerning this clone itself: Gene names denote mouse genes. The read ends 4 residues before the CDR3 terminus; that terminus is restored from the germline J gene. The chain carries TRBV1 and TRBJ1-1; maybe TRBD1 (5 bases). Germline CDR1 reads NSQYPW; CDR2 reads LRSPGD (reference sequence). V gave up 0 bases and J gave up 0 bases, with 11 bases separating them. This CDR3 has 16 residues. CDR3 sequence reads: CTCSADKARANTEVFF. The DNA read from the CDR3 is TGCACCTGCAGTGCAGATAAGGCCAGGGCAAACACA.

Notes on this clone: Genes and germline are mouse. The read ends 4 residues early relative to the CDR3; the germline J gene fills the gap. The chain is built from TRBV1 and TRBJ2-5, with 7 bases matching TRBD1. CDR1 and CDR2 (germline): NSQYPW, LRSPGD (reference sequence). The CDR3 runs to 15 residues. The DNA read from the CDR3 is TGCACCTGCAGTGCACCCCACAGGGGAGGGGAC. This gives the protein CTCSAPHRGGD. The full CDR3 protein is CTCSAPHRGGDTQYF. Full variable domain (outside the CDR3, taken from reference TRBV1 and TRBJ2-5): VTLLEQNPRWRLVPRGQAVNLRCILKNSQYPWMSWYQQDLQKQLQWLFTLRSPGDKEVKSLPGADYLATRVTDTELRLQVANMSQGRTLYCTCSAPHRGGDTQYFGPGTRLLVL.